This T cell receptor beta chain was captured in a study of CD8+ T cells in alopecia areata. Points from the study as a whole: Scalp clonality dropped significantly under tofacitinib, as did expanded CD8+ top-100 clones.

Treatment reported: oral pan-JAK inhibitor, 5-10 mg twice daily. Sampling of alopecia areata patients yielded lesional scalp punch biopsies as well as peripheral blood. Comments on this clone: Its target is not known.

cDNA serving as the sequencing template came from extracted, reverse transcribed RNA. Repertoires were generated with immunoSEQ multiplex PCR, while TCRdb's copy carries only in-frame clones and drops some. Among 110,000 or so clones listed, 58% were seen once. This material consisted of CD8+ T cells sorted from blood, taken at week 4, from a patient treated with tofacitinib. This TCR derives from a human donor with alopecia areata.

The CDR3 nucleotides are TGCGCCAGCCGCCTGGACAGGGACAGCCACTCCTACGAGCAGTACTTC. Translation: CASRLDRDSHSYEQYF. The chain joins TRBV5-1 to TRBJ2-7; 8 bases agree with TRBD1. The V gene end was trimmed by 7 bases and the J gene end by 0 bases; junction bases not matched to a gene: 12. In germline, CDR1 is SGHRS, CDR2 YFSETQ. The CDR3 is made up of 16 amino acids.